The TCR beta chain described here comes from a study of blood T cell repertoires in COVID-19. Germline V gene sequence: CDR1 SGHRS, CDR2 YFSETQ. The germline V and J ends were trimmed by 2 bases and 2 bases, with 11 bases remaining between them. The CDR3 runs to 14 residues. Sequencing used immunoSEQ multiplex PCR; TCRdb keeps in-frame clones, though not all of them. The profile shows roughly 61,000 clones, 70% to 90% of them singletons. V and J are TRBV5-1 and TRBJ2-7, with D tentatively TRBD1 (6 bases). Sequenced input: peripheral blood. The receptor was isolated from a man in his forties with active COVID-19. The CDR3 nucleotides read TGCGCCAGCAGCTTACAGGGTGGGCCCTACGAGCAGTACTTC. Translation gives CASSLQGGPYEQYF.